Listed here are 10 T cell receptor beta chains from one sample, sequenced in a study of early T cells in non-severe SARS-CoV-2 infection. From the 5' RACE reads, TCRdb called clonotypes with MiXCR, one entry per CDR3 protein. The sample holds 70,000 or so distinct CDR3 sequences; roughly 15% are singletons and the top ten take 11% to 15%. Sequences were obtained from whole blood. Receptor source: an adult who was a healthcare worker with PCR-confirmed SARS-CoV-2 infection or an uninfected control (not recorded which).

Only a few counts were recorded for this clonotype. Here the CDR3 DNA reads TGTGCCAGCATCGAGCCAGGGGCGGAGTACACTGAAGCTTTCTTT. Protein sequence: CASIEPGAEYTEAFF. The V and J genes are TRBV28 and TRBJ1-1; D is possibly TRBD1 (6 bases). V was trimmed by 7 bases and J by 3 bases, leaving 18 bases between them. The germline V gene has CDR1 MDHEN and CDR2 SYDVKM. CDR3 length equals 15 residues.

Remarks on this clonotype: A much larger clone differs from this one at a single base, so this may be a read error. The gene calls are TRBV25-1 and TRBJ2-7; a weak D match, TRBD1 (6 bases). Germline loops: CDR1 MGHDK, CDR2 SYGVNS. CDR3 length: 14 amino acids. The DNA for the CDR3 is TGTACCAGCAGTGAAGAGGGCAGGGGCCACGAGCAGTACTTC. Its translation is CTSSEEGRGHEQYF.

This chain links TRBV14 with TRBJ1-2; 9 bases align to TRBD1. CDR1 SGHDN and CDR2 FVKESK come from the germline V gene. The ends lost 1 base at V and 4 bases at J; junction bases unmatched: 1. This CDR3 is 14 amino acids long. The CDR3 DNA reads as TGTGCCAGCAGCCAAGCGGACAGGGGCTATGGCTACACCTTC. It translates to CASSQADRGYGYTF.

V and J are TRBV6-2 or TRBV6-3 and TRBJ2-3; 7 nucleotides agree with TRBD2. The trim removed 6 bases at V and 2 bases at J, leaving 11 bases unmatched. This CDR3 spans 16 amino acids. The V gene's germline CDR1 is MNHEY and CDR2 SVGEGT. CDR3: CASRPTTSRYTDTQYF. In DNA form, the CDR3 reads TGTGCCAGCAGACCCACGACTAGCAGATACACAGATACGCAGTATTTT.

CDR3 amino acids: CSAGQGETQYF. CDR3 DNA: TGCAGTGCTGGACAGGGCGAGACCCAGTACTTC. The chain employs TRBV20-1 and TRBJ2-5; TRBD1 matches at 8 bases. CDR1 DFQATT and CDR2 SNEGSKA come from the germline V gene (reference sequence). With 5 bases clipped from V and 5 bases from J, the junction kept 1 base outside the gene matches. The CDR3 has 11 residues.

This chain connects TRBV6-5 to TRBJ2-3; D assignment may be TRBD1 or TRBD2 (5 bases each). Germline V gene lookup returns CDR1 MNHEY and CDR2 SVGAGI. This CDR3 contains 14 residues. V was pared by 6 bases and J by 2 bases, with 12 bases between. CDR3 nucleotide sequence: TGTGCCAGCAGAAGATCGGGGACCACAGATACGCAGTATTTT. It specifies CASRRSGTTDTQYF.

This clonotype occurred many times. The chain combines TRBV7-6 with TRBJ2-3, with 8 bases fitting TRBD2. This CDR3 has 16 residues. With V trimmed by 2 bases and J by 3 bases, 7 bases remained unmatched. Per germline, CDR1 SGHVS and CDR2 FNYEAQ. For the CDR3, the DNA is TGTGCCAGCAGCTTAATCGCGGGGGGACGTACAGATACGCAGTATTTT. This sequence encodes CASSLIAGGRTDTQYF.

This clonotype was counted ten times or more. The V call is TRBV28, the J call TRBJ2-7; D possibly corresponds to TRBD1 (7 bases). CDR1 is MDHEN, CDR2 SYDVKM, per germline. The CDR3 has 14 amino acids. Trimming shortened V by 5 bases and J by 4 bases, and 15 bases separated the two germline ends. The CDR3 region has the DNA TGTGCCAGCAGTCTCGCGGGACAGTTATACGAGCAGTACTTC. It yields the protein CASSLAGQLYEQYF.

V is TRBV14 and J is TRBJ2-3; D unresolved. The CDR3 runs to 13 residues. Germline CDR1 reads SGHDN; CDR2 reads FVKESK. The V and J ends lost 6 bases and 2 bases respectively, with 9 bases between them. The DNA of the CDR3 is TGTGCCAGCAGTCGAATGTACACAGATACGCAGTATTTT. This gives the protein CASSRMYTDTQYF.

In its sample, this clonotype was seen a few times. CDR3 loop: CASSQDGDRVTEKLFF. CDR3 bases: TGCGCCAGCAGCCAAGACGGGGACAGGGTGACGGAAAAACTGTTTTTT. The genes are TRBV4-3 and TRBJ1-4, with 9 bases lining up with TRBD1. CDR3 length: 16 amino acids. After removal of 0 bases from V and 8 bases from J, the junction contained 7 bases not matched to a gene. CDR1 is LGHNA and CDR2 is YSLEER in the germline V gene.